The 8 T cell receptor beta chains below all came from one sample that was sequenced in a study of blood T cells in healthy people across ages (dated by TCRdb to the mid-2010s). Library preparation used 5' RACE. TCRdb names Illumina HiSeq 2500 as the instrument used. A second roughly 7 to 12 cycle PCR used a sample-barcoded 5' primer and a J-beta primer mix. TCRdb reprocessed the public reads (quality trimming at Q25 with fastp, clone calling with MiXCR) and kept in-frame beta chains. Under each unique CDR3 protein, matching rows form one entry showing the most common genes and DNA. In all, the sample holds some 730,000 distinct CDR3 sequences, and over 20% of those were seen once. The ten largest clones represent 22% of the sample. Sequencing was done on a sample of blood. The origin of the receptors is a man between 70 and 80 years old in good health.

In its sample, this clonotype was seen a few times. The chain joins TRBV11-2 to TRBJ2-3; the match to TRBD2 covers 9 bases. This CDR3 has 18 amino acids. V gave up 5 bases and J gave up 2 bases; unmatched junction bases: 14. From germline, CDR1 is SGHAT and CDR2 FQNNGV. CDR3 DNA: TGTGCCAGCAGCCCCTTAGCGGGAGATCGGGTCCACACAGATACGCAGTATTTT. Translation gives CASSPLAGDRVHTDTQYF.

This clonotype was picked up a small number of times. J is TRBJ2-7 and V is TRBV20-1; D may be TRBD1 (5 bases). CDR1 and CDR2 (germline): DFQATT, SNEGSKA (reference sequence). This CDR3 comprises 13 residues. Trimming cost V 3 bases and J 5 bases, with 14 bases left between them. The CDR3, as DNA: TGCAGTGCTAGTAGGCAGGGTAATAACGAGCAGTACGTC. As protein: CSASRQGNNEQYV.

In its sample, this clonotype was seen a few times. The chain combines TRBV7-9 with TRBJ2-1; D unclear. Germline values: CDR1 SEHNR, CDR2 FQNEAQ (reference sequence). V gave up 4 bases and J gave up 13 bases, with 14 bases separating them. This CDR3 is built from 12 residues. CDR3 sequence: CASSSFRTIQFF. Here the CDR3 DNA reads TGTGCCAGCAGCTCCTTTAGAACAATTCAGTTCTTC.

This chain connects TRBV10-3 to TRBJ1-5; TRBD1 might be the D (6 bases). V dropped 2 bases and J dropped 7 bases, with 12 bases sitting between them. The CDR3 runs to 14 residues. The germline gives CDR1 ENHRY, CDR2 SYGVKD. CDR3 sequence (DNA): TGTGCCATCAGTGAGATGGGGGGGCGGCAGCCCCAGCATTTT. Encoded protein: CAISEMGGRQPQHF.

This chain uses TRBV10-3 with TRBJ1-2, with D uncertain. Germline assignment: CDR1 ENHRY and CDR2 SYGVKD. Between the trimmed V and J ends, which lost 3 bases and 4 bases, there was a span of 6 bases. This CDR3 is 12 amino acids long. CDR3 sequence (DNA): TGTGCCATCAGTGAACTGGGCTATGGCTACACCTTC. It is translated as CAISELGYGYTF.

This clonotype was detected only a few times. The V and J genes are TRBV28 and TRBJ2-3; D tentatively reads TRBD1 or TRBD2 (6 bases each). The V gene's germline CDR1 is MDHEN and CDR2 SYDVKM. V gave up 5 bases and J gave up 8 bases, with 11 bases separating them. The CDR3 runs to 12 residues. CDR3 nucleotides: TGTGCCAGCAGTAGACTAGGGGGTACGCAGTATTTT. Translation: CASSRLGGTQYF.

A few counts support this clonotype. This sequence joins TRBV12-3 or TRBV12-4 and TRBJ2-1; TRBD2 matches at 8 bases. The CDR3 is 13 residues long. The V gene end was trimmed by 6 bases and the J gene end by 6 bases; junction bases not matched to a gene: 4. Written as DNA, the CDR3 is TGTGCCAGCAGACCCGGGACTAGCAATGAGCAGTTCTTC. Translating gives CASRPGTSNEQFF.

The rearrangement joins TRBV3-1 to TRBJ2-7; D is undetermined. The germline V gene has CDR1 LGHDT and CDR2 YNNKEL (reference sequence). The V and J ends lost 3 bases and 2 bases respectively, with 5 bases between them. The CDR3 spans 12 residues. CDR3 DNA sequence: TGTGCCAGCAGCCAGTCCACCTACGAGCAGTACTTC. It codes for CASSQSTYEQYF.